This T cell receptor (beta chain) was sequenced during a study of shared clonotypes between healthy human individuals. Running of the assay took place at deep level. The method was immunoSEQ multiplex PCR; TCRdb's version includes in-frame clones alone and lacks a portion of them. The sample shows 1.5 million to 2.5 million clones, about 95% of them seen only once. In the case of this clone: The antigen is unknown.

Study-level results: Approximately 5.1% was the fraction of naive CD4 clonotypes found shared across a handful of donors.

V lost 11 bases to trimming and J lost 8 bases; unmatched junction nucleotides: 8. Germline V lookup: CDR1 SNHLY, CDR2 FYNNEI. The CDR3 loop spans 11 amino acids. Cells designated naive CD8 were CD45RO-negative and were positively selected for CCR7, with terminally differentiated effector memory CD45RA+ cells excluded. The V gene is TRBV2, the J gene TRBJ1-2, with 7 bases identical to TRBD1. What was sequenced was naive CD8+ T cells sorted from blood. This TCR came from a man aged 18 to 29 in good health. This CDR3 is CAGQTGEGYTF. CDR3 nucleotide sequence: TGTGCCGGGCAAACAGGGGAGGGCTACACCTTC.